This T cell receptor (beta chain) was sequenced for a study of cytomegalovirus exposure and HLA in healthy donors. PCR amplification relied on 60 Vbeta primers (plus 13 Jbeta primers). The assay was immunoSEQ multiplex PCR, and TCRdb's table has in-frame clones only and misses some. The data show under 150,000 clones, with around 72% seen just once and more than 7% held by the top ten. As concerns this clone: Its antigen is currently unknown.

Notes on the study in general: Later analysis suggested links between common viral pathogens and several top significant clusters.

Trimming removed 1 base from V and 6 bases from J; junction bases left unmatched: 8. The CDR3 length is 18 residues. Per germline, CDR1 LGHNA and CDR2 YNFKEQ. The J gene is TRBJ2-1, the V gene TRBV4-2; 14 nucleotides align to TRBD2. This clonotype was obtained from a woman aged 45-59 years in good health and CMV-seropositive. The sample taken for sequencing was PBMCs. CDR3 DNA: TGTGCCAGCAGCCAAGTAAGCTCCGGGACTAGCGGGGGCAATGAGCAGTTCTTC. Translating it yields CASSQVSSGTSGGNEQFF.